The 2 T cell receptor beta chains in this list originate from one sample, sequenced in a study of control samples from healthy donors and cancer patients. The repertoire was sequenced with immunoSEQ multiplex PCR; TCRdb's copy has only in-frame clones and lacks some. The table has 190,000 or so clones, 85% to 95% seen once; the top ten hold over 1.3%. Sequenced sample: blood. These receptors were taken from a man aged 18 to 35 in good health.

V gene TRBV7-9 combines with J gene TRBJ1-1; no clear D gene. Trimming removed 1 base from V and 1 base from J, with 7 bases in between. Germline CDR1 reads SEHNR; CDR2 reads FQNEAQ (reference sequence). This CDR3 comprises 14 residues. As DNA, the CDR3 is TGTGCCAGCAGCTTAGTAAGTGGGAACACTGAAGCTTTCTTT. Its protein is CASSLVSGNTEAFF.

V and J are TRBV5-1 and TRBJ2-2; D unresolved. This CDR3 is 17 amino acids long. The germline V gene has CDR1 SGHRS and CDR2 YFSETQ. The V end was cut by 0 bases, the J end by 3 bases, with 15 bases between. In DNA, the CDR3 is TGCGCCAGCAGCTTGGAAGGCGAGAGCTTCCACACCGGGGAGCTGTTTTTT. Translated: CASSLEGESFHTGELFF.